This TCR beta chain is from a study of blood T cell repertoires in COVID-19. About the study: Acute-phase and convalescent COVID-19 samples originated in the United States, Italy and Spain. Nucleic acid was either cDNA or gDNA, and it came from T cells, B-cell-depleted T cells, or PBMCs.

Original handling: The authors estimated nucleated cell counts from reference gene primer amplification. Sequencing was performed with immunoSEQ multiplex PCR; in TCRdb, only in-frame clones are kept and a portion is missing. The D gene and trimming were derived from the DNA, and the V and J assignments and clone size from that table. The top ten clones hold 4% to 6% of a sample with around 110,000 clones, around 89% of them seen once. Germline CDR1 reads SGHTA; CDR2 reads FQGTGA. The CDR3 loop spans 12 amino acids. V was shortened by 3 bases and J by 16 bases, with 16 bases between the two germline ends.

The V call is TRBV7-3, the J call TRBJ1-3; tentative D call: TRBD1 (6 bases). This TCR was sampled from a man in his forties with active or convalescent COVID-19. The specimen was peripheral blood. Written as DNA, the CDR3 is TGTGCCAGCAGCTTTACAACAGGGCCTCAGTATTTT. Its translation is CASSFTTGPQYF.